The clone carrying this TCR beta chain has just one count. TCRdb's copy holds only in-frame clones and misses some; the assay was immunoSEQ multiplex PCR. The sample consists of around 400,000 clones, more than 75% of them appearing once. The sample is drawn from a study of blood T cell repertoires in COVID-19. Overall study context: COVID-19 samples from acute and convalescent phases originated in the United States, Italy and Spain. T cells, B-cell-depleted T cells, or PBMCs provided the cDNA or gDNA that served as material.

CDR3 size: 16 residues. CDR1 SEHNR and CDR2 FQNEAQ come from the germline V gene (reference sequence). Trimming took off 4 bases at V and 0 bases at J, with 16 bases between the two ends. The genes are TRBV7-9 and TRBJ2-7, with D perhaps matching TRBD1 (5 bases). Sequencing was done on a sample of peripheral blood. The source is a woman aged 55 to 70 with COVID-19, enrolled during active disease. The CDR3, as DNA: TGTGCCAGCAGCTCCCCGGCAGGGAAGATCTCCTACGAGCAGTACTTC. Translation gives CASSSPAGKISYEQYF.